The rows below give T cell receptor beta chains drawn from one sample of a study of blood T cell repertoires in COVID-19. Repertoires were generated with immunoSEQ multiplex PCR, while TCRdb's copy carries only in-frame clones and drops some. There are 150,000 to 200,000 clones in the sample; roughly 86% occur only once, and 0.99% lies in the top ten. Sequences were obtained from peripheral blood. The receptor set was obtained from a man aged 18 to 35 with acute or convalescent COVID-19. CDR3s leave out the opening cysteine and the closing phenylalanine or tryptophan. Size is stated for part of the rows, as once, few or many counts, or as a class when the clone is expanded.

V	J	size	CDR3
TRBV7-3	TRBJ2-7	NA	ASSLGQGGEQY
TRBV4-2	TRBJ2-1	NA	ASSQDRTGHNEQF
TRBV5-4	TRBJ2-1	NA	ASSFRGQENEQF
TRBV7-2	TRBJ1-1	NA	ATGGALTEAF
TRBV21-1	TRBJ2-3	NA	ASSKIGIGWPPDTQY
TRBV3-1/TRBV3-2	TRBJ1-6	NA	ASSPKTLNSPLH
TRBV5-5	TRBJ1-4	NA	ASSLVIGQGGARGEKLF
TRBV18	TRBJ2-2	once	ASSPTGDTGELF
TRBV29-1	TRBJ2-2	NA	SVKGAGTGELF
TRBV14	TRBJ2-1	NA	ASSRLTEYNEQF
TRBV6-1	TRBJ2-2	NA	ASSDIGQGLNTGELF
TRBV27	TRBJ1-4	few	ASRTPRDRDEKLF
TRBV4-1	TRBJ1-2	NA	ASSQVGDRMNGYT
TRBV28	TRBJ1-1	NA	ASSWDRVRTEAF
TRBV2	TRBJ1-6	NA	ASRDNYNSPLH
TRBV6-6	TRBJ2-1	NA	ASSFYNEQF